Shown below are 10 T cell receptor beta chains from a single sample sequenced in a study of shared clonotypes between healthy human individuals (dated by TCRdb to the early 2020s). The library was built by means of the immunoSEQ multiplex PCR assay. TCRdb's version of the immuneACCESS table is confined to in-frame rearrangements and falls short of the full clone set. An unresolved V gene accounts for under half of the shortfall where checked; the remainder is of unknown origin. The sample has about 1,900,000 clones on record, over 85% of them singletons. The ten largest clones represent around 1.2% of the sample. For the CD8 naive samples, CD45RO-negative cells were positively selected for CCR7, yielding a CD45RA+CCR7+ population from which TemRA cells were excluded. The material sequenced was naive CD8+ T cells sorted from blood. The cell subset or site tag for this specimen amounts to: CD45RA+CCR7+. Source of these receptors: a man aged 18 to 30 in good health.

The chain recombines TRBV19 with TRBJ2-7, with 10 bases matching TRBD1. After removal of 6 bases from V and 2 bases from J, the junction contained 4 bases not matched to a gene. Germline CDR1 is LNHDA and CDR2 is SQIVND (reference sequence). The CDR3 totals 14 residues. CDR3 protein: CASSQGTGAYEQYF. The DNA for the CDR3 is TGTGCCAGTAGCCAAGGGACAGGGGCCTACGAGCAGTACTTC.

This clone has only one observation. CDR3 nucleotides: TGTGCCTGGAGTGAGGAACAGGGTGACTGGATAGCAACTAATGAAAAACTGTTTTTT. Translated, it gives CAWSEEQGDWIATNEKLFF. This sequence joins TRBV30 and TRBJ1-4, with D maybe TRBD1 (6 bases). The CDR3 spans 19 residues. V lost 1 base and J lost 0, with 21 bases in between. The V gene's germline CDR1 is GTSNPN and CDR2 SVGIG (reference sequence).

The chain has TRBV11-2 and TRBJ2-5; possibly TRBD1 for D (6 bases). Germline V gene lookup returns CDR1 SGHAT and CDR2 FQNNGV. V lost 2 bases and J 3 bases, leaving 7 bases between the germline ends. The CDR3 length is 13 residues. The CDR3 DNA reads as TGTGCCAGCAGCTTAAAGGGGGAAGAGACCCAGTACTTC. This encodes CASSLKGEETQYF.

The chain recombines TRBV29-1 with TRBJ1-3; D is unresolved. This CDR3 spans 13 amino acids. Trimming left V 4 bases short and J 1 base short, with 8 bases between. CDR1 and CDR2 from the germline V gene are SQVTM and ANQGSEA. This CDR3 is CSVVLGSGNTIYF. The DNA for the CDR3 is TGCAGCGTTGTACTTGGATCTGGAAACACCATATATTTT. The full variable domain, in which reference TRBV29-1 and TRBJ1-3 provide the parts outside the CDR3, is SAVISQKPSRDICQRGTSLTIQCQVDSQVTMMFWYRQQPGQSLTLIATANQGSEATYESGFVIDKFPISRPNLTFSTLTVSNMSPEDSSIYLCSVVLGSGNTIYFGEGSWLTVV.

The chain uses TRBV10-1 and TRBJ1-3; a possible D gene is TRBD1 (5 bases). The CDR3 has 15 residues. The V gene lost 0 bases and the J gene lost 0 bases, with 6 bases spanning the gap. Germline V gene sequence: CDR1 WNHNN, CDR2 SYGVQD (reference sequence). CDR3 in amino acids: CASSESRGSGNTIYF. The CDR3 coding sequence is TGCGCCAGCAGTGAGTCTAGGGGCTCTGGAAACACCATATATTTT.

Comments on this clone: The identical CDR3 is also encoded by other nucleotide sequences in the sample. This chain links TRBV5-1 with TRBJ2-3, with a tentative D call TRBD2 (6 bases). The CDR3 covers 15 residues. V lost 0 bases, J lost 0 bases, and 8 bases lay in between. Germline V gene data show CDR1 as SGHRS and CDR2 as YFSETQ. CDR3 DNA: TGCGCCAGCAGCTTGGAGGCGGGGAGCACAGATACGCAGTATTTT. Translation: CASSLEAGSTDTQYF.

As regards this clone: One end of the junction fails to match germline, which may point to a read error. This chain uses TRBV7-7 with TRBJ2-5; D uncertain. CDR3 length: 16 residues. Germline values: CDR1 SSHAT, CDR2 FNYEAQ (reference sequence). Here the CDR3 reads CASSLGPQVVQETQYF. The CDR3 nucleotides read TGTGCTAGCAGCTTAGGGCCTCAGGTGGTCCAAGAGACCCAGTACTTC.

The chain has TRBV27 and TRBJ2-5; TRBD1 agrees at 7 bases. CDR3 length: 14 amino acids. Per the germline V gene, CDR1 is MNHEY and CDR2 is SMNVEV (reference sequence). V shed 3 bases and J 4 bases; nucleotides not matched to a gene: 5. CDR3 sequence reads: CASSFGTALETQYF. CDR3 in DNA: TGTGCCAGCAGTTTTGGGACAGCCTTAGAGACCCAGTACTTC.

The rearrangement joins TRBV30 to TRBJ2-2; D ambiguous. CDR3 length equals 12 residues. Between the trimmed V and J ends, which lost 5 bases and 4 bases, there was a span of 8 bases. Germline V CDR1 and CDR2: GTSNPN, SVGIG (reference sequence). The CDR3 loop is CAWEITTGELFF. CDR3 sequence (DNA): TGTGCCTGGGAAATAACCACCGGGGAGCTGTTTTTT.

The V and J genes are TRBV19 and TRBJ2-7; 12 bases align to TRBD1. V trimming: 1 base; J trimming: 6 bases; junction bases outside the gene matches: 4. The CDR3 length is 15 residues. Looked up from germline, CDR1 is LNHDA and CDR2 is SQIVND (reference sequence). CDR3 nucleotide sequence: TGTGCCAGTAGTATAGTAGGGACAGGGGGCGGCGAGCAGTACTTC. The encoded protein is CASSIVGTGGGEQYF.